The clone carrying this T cell receptor beta chain was seen only a few times. The data were obtained in a study of early T cells in non-severe SARS-CoV-2 infection. Study in general: The chains were unpaired, and the sequenced material was bulk RNA from unsorted whole blood.

Researchers tagged individual cDNA molecules with unique molecular identifiers. Using its own MiXCR run on the 5' RACE reads, TCRdb lists one record per CDR3 protein. Altogether 75,000 to 90,000 distinct CDR3 sequences are present, 15% being singletons, with the ten largest covering 5.5%. Germline-derived CDR1 and CDR2 are SGHVS and FNYEAQ. This CDR3 contains 14 residues. V was shortened by 3 bases and J by 2 bases, with 11 bases between the two germline ends. The genes are TRBV7-6 and TRBJ2-7; the D is unclear. The source is an adult who was a healthcare worker with PCR-confirmed SARS-CoV-2 infection or an uninfected control (not recorded which). Sequences were obtained from whole blood. As DNA, the CDR3 is TGTGCCAGCAGCTTGCAGGCGTCGGCCTACGAGCAGTACTTC. Its protein is CASSLQASAYEQYF.